This T cell receptor beta chain comes out of a study of shared clonotypes between healthy human individuals. Study conclusions and caveats: As a rule, naive subsets had a larger estimated richness than memory subsets. Four donors had roughly 5% of their naive CD4 clonotypes in common. Unshared clonotypes carried lower generation probabilities than those common to all four donors.

The V end lost 2 bases, the J end lost 5 bases, and 11 bases lay between the germline ends. CDR3 size: 14 residues. CDR1 and CDR2 (germline): SGHRS, YFSETQ. Running of the assay took place at deep level. Generated by immunoSEQ multiplex PCR, the TCRdb table keeps only in-frame clones and is missing some. The sample contains about 2.3 million clones, approximately 90% of which appear only once. As concerns this clone: Antigen specificity is unknown.

The sequence came from a man younger than 35 in good health. Some clones in this sample may be carry-over from other donors' samples. Sample: naive CD4+ T cells from PBMCs. As to subset: CD45RA+ positively selected. The chain carries TRBV5-1 and TRBJ2-1, with D possibly matching TRBD1 (5 bases). Here the CDR3 reads CASSFQSDNNEQFF. CDR3 coding DNA: TGCGCCAGCAGCTTCCAATCGGACAACAATGAGCAGTTCTTC.